The 31 T cell receptor beta chains below come from one sample, sequenced in a study of T-cell memory formation after mild COVID-19. TCRdb re-derived calls from the 5' RACE reads in MiXCR, one entry per CDR3 protein. The table shows some 450,000 distinct CDR3 sequences, with around 19% occurring only once. Sequencing used PBMCs or a T cell subset sorted from them (not recorded which). The receptors were gathered from an adult woman who had mild COVID-19 (a few samples of this study predate the infection). Cell type and time point are not known.

This clonotype has a single count. The rearrangement joins TRBV18 to TRBJ1-1; D is uncertain. CDR1 and CDR2 from the germline V gene are KGHSH and LQKENI. The CDR3 sequence is 14 residues long. V was clipped by 2 bases and J by 0 bases, with 7 bases between them. Here the CDR3 reads CASSPSGMNTEAFF. The DNA for the CDR3 is TGTGCCAGCTCACCAAGCGGAATGAACACTGAAGCTTTCTTT.

The CDR3 coding sequence is TGTGCCAGCAGCCTGCACCGGGGCCTTGCTAACTATGGCTACACCTTC. Translation: CASSLHRGLANYGYTF. The J gene is TRBJ1-2, the V gene TRBV7-9; tentatively, D is TRBD1 (5 bases). The CDR3 totals 16 residues. Trimming removed 5 bases at V and 0 bases at J, with 16 bases between. Germline CDR1 and CDR2: SEHNR and FQNEAQ (reference sequence).

This clonotype was observed a few times. The chain couples TRBV9 to TRBJ1-5; possibly TRBD1 for D (5 bases). The CDR3 loop spans 14 amino acids. V gave up 5 bases and J gave up 0 bases, with 9 bases separating them. CDR1 and CDR2 from the germline V gene are SGDLS and YYNGEE. The CDR3 is CASSWGDSNQPQHF. CDR3 nucleotide sequence: TGTGCCAGCAGTTGGGGGGATAGCAATCAGCCCCAGCATTTT.

The CDR3 nucleotides are TGTGCCAGCAGCCCCAGCCAGGACAGGACCTACATGGGATCCACAGATACGCAGTATTTT. Residues: CASSPSQDRTYMGSTDTQYF. The chain has TRBV21-1 and TRBJ2-3; no DNA check was done on the table's D call, TRBD1. TRBV21-1 is noted as a pseudogene. The CDR3 covers 20 residues.

This clonotype was detected only a few times. The CDR3 spells CSAPGTSDYEQYF. Written as DNA, the CDR3 is TGCAGTGCTCCCGGGACTAGCGACTACGAGCAGTACTTC. V usage is TRBV20-1 and J usage is TRBJ2-7, with 10 bases aligning to TRBD2. The V gene's germline CDR1 is DFQATT and CDR2 SNEGSKA (reference sequence). This CDR3 is built from 13 residues. V shed 5 bases and J 3 bases; nucleotides not matched to a gene: 4.

CDR3 loop: CSVKSRTEGSPQHF. The CDR3 DNA reads TGCAGCGTCAAATCCAGGACAGAGGGATCCCCCCAGCATTTT. V is TRBV29-1 and J is TRBJ1-5; the D gene is possibly TRBD1 (6 bases). V dropped 6 bases and J dropped 10 bases, with 22 bases sitting between them. Germline V gene lookup returns CDR1 SQVTM and CDR2 ANQGSEA. CDR3 length equals 14 residues.

This clonotype was counted a few times. This chain joins TRBV20-1 and TRBJ2-7; unclear D gene. The CDR3 loop spans 13 amino acids. V lost 8 bases to trimming and J lost 0 bases, with 14 bases between them. Germline-derived CDR1 and CDR2 are DFQATT and SNEGSKA (reference sequence). This CDR3 is CSTTPKLSYEQYF. The DNA for the CDR3 is TGCAGTACAACCCCTAAACTCTCCTACGAGCAGTACTTC.

The chain links TRBV7-2 to TRBJ2-2; no clear D gene. Trimming removed 5 bases at V and 2 bases at J, with 15 bases between. Germline values: CDR1 SGHTA, CDR2 FQGNSA. The length of the CDR3 is 16 residues. CDR3 amino acids: CASSLTQTQNTGELFF. The CDR3 DNA is TGTGCCAGCAGCCTTACCCAGACTCAAAACACCGGGGAGCTGTTTTTT.

The gene calls are TRBV11-2 and TRBJ2-5; possible D gene TRBD1, 6 bases. The V gene lost 5 bases and the J gene lost 2 bases, with 18 bases spanning the gap. CDR3 length equals 16 residues. Germline V gene lookup returns CDR1 SGHAT and CDR2 FQNNGV. The CDR3 reads CASSPDRGHQQETQYF. The CDR3 nucleotides read TGTGCCAGCAGCCCCGACCGGGGACACCAACAAGAGACCCAGTACTTC.

The rearrangement uses TRBV6-2 or TRBV6-3 and TRBJ1-1; 10 bases map to TRBD1. After removal of 2 bases from V and 5 bases from J, the junction contained 14 bases not matched to a gene. CDR3 length: 18 amino acids. CDR1 MNHEY and CDR2 SVGEGT come from the germline V gene. The CDR3 nucleotides read TGTGCCAGCAGTTACCCCCCTACATGGACAGGGGGGAGGACTGAAGCTTTCTTT. Translated, it gives CASSYPPTWTGGRTEAFF.

This clonotype was recorded many times. The gene calls are TRBV7-2 and TRBJ2-3, with 13 bases fitting TRBD2. V gave up 4 bases and J gave up 5 bases; unmatched junction bases: 6. CDR3 length equals 16 residues. CDR1 is SGHTA, CDR2 FQGNSA, per germline. CDR3 sequence reads: CASSSRLAGGVDTQYF. The CDR3 nucleotides are TGTGCCAGCAGCTCCAGACTAGCGGGAGGAGTAGATACGCAGTATTTT. Based on the CDR3 plus reference TRBV7-2 and TRBJ2-3, the full variable domain is GAGVSQSPSNKVTEKGKDVELRCDPISGHTALYWYRQSLGQGLEFLIYFQGNSAPDKSGLPSDRFSAERTGGSVSTLTIQRTQQEDSAVYLCASSSRLAGGVDTQYFGPGTRLTVL.

This clonotype was seen more than once but under ten times. The V call is TRBV10-3, the J call TRBJ2-2, with a possible D match to TRBD2 (6 bases). CDR1 ENHRY and CDR2 SYGVKD come from the germline V gene. The V end was cut by 3 bases, the J end by 5 bases, with 19 bases between. This CDR3 has 17 residues. The CDR3 sequence is CAISDKWSGETTGELFF. Written as DNA, the CDR3 is TGTGCCATCAGTGATAAGTGGTCGGGGGAGACGACCGGGGAGCTGTTTTTT.

The chain carries TRBV7-9 and TRBJ2-5; no reliable D call. Germline lookup yields CDR1 SEHNR and CDR2 FQNEAQ (reference sequence). The CDR3 totals 17 residues. Trimming pared 5 bases from V and 1 base from J, leaving 20 bases between. CDR3 sequence reads: CASSGNPPGRGQETQYF. The CDR3 DNA is TGTGCCAGCAGCGGAAACCCTCCCGGTCGCGGCCAAGAGACCCAGTACTTC.

The chain uses TRBV5-1 and TRBJ2-7; 8 bases align to TRBD1. The germline gives CDR1 SGHRS, CDR2 YFSETQ. The CDR3 length is 14 residues. V lost 0 bases and J lost 5; bases outside the gene matches: 4. Here the CDR3 DNA reads TGCGCCAGCAGCTTGGATCAGGGGGCGAACGAGCAGTACTTC. It yields the protein CASSLDQGANEQYF.

Only one count was recorded for this clonotype. V usage is TRBV20-1 and J usage is TRBJ1-5; TRBD1 is a possible D gene (5 bases). The germline CDR1 and CDR2 sequences are DFQATT and SNEGSKA (reference sequence). V gave up 5 bases and J gave up 7 bases, with 15 bases separating them. The CDR3 has 13 residues. The CDR3 is CSARQGTNQPQHF. In DNA form, the CDR3 reads TGCAGTGCTCGTCAGGGAACCAACCAGCCCCAGCATTTT.

The chain employs TRBV12-3 or TRBV12-4 and TRBJ2-3; 12 nucleotides agree with TRBD2. The CDR3 length is 16 residues. J gave up 3 bases and V 6 bases, and 7 bases lay outside the gene matches. For the CDR3, the DNA is TGTGCCAGCAGGTCTAGCGGGAGGGAAGATACAGATACGCAGTATTTT. This codes for CASRSSGREDTDTQYF.

This chain connects TRBV5-6 to TRBJ2-1, with a weak D call TRBD1 (6 bases). The CDR3 is 17 residues long. The germline gives CDR1 SGHDT, CDR2 YYEEEE. The ends were cut back, 5 bases at V and 8 bases at J, with 26 bases in the middle. CDR3 amino acids: CASSPAADTMNRDEQFF. The CDR3 nucleotides are TGTGCCAGCAGTCCCGCGGCGGACACAATGAACAGGGATGAGCAGTTCTTC.

CDR3 sequence reads: CASIERGSREQYF. The CDR3 DNA is TGTGCCAGCATCGAGCGGGGGAGTCGCGAGCAGTACTTC. The gene calls are TRBV7-9 and TRBJ2-7; 8 nucleotides align to TRBD2. The CDR3 length is 13 residues. The V gene's germline CDR1 is SEHNR and CDR2 FQNEAQ (reference sequence). J gave up 6 bases and V 7 bases, and 8 bases lay outside the gene matches.

This clonotype was seen only a few times. J is TRBJ2-3 and V is TRBV6-4; D is ambiguous. CDR1 is MRHNA, CDR2 SNTAGT, per germline. The CDR3 loop spans 15 amino acids. The germline V and J ends were trimmed by 0 bases and 2 bases, with 9 bases remaining between them. The CDR3, as DNA: TGTGCCAGCAGTGACTCTATCACTCCCACAGATACGCAGTATTTT. Its translation is CASSDSITPTDTQYF.

This clonotype came up a few times. The J gene is TRBJ2-1, the V gene TRBV5-1, with no clear D. The CDR3 extends over 15 amino acids. The germline CDR1 and CDR2 sequences are SGHRS and YFSETQ. V was trimmed by 0 bases and J by 9 bases, leaving 16 bases between them. CDR3 amino acids: CASSLEAASVAEQFF. Written as DNA, the CDR3 is TGCGCCAGCAGCTTGGAAGCAGCGTCGGTGGCTGAGCAGTTCTTC.

This clonotype has more than one count but fewer than ten. The genes are TRBV12-3 or TRBV12-4 and TRBJ1-1, with TRBD1 matching over 10 bases. The CDR3 spans 15 residues. V was clipped by 6 bases and J by 4 bases; unmatched bases: 8. In nucleotides, the CDR3 is TGTGCCAGCAGCTCTCGGACAGGGGGACGCACTGAAGCTTTCTTT. This gives the protein CASSSRTGGRTEAFF.

The J gene is TRBJ1-4, the V gene TRBV24-1; no clear D. V lost 8 bases and J 8 bases, leaving 17 bases between the germline ends. This CDR3 has 14 residues. The germline gives CDR1 KGHDR, CDR2 SFDVKD. The CDR3 nucleotides read TGTGCCACCATTAGTTCCGAATTGGGCGAAAAACTGTTTTTT. This sequence encodes CATISSELGEKLFF.

There are a few counts of this clonotype. The CDR3 here is CASSHFPRLAGEEETQYF. CDR3 coding DNA: TGTGCCAGCAGTCACTTCCCCCGGCTAGCGGGGGAGGAAGAGACCCAGTACTTC. The genes are TRBV12-3 or TRBV12-4 and TRBJ2-5, with 10 bases aligning to TRBD2. This CDR3 region has 18 residues. With V trimmed by 5 bases and J by 3 bases, 15 bases remained unmatched.

V usage is TRBV5-4 and J usage is TRBJ2-3; D remains unclear. Germline V gene lookup returns CDR1 SGHNT and CDR2 YYREEE (reference sequence). V lost 5 bases, J lost 2 bases, and 15 bases lay in between. The CDR3 sequence is 15 residues long. The CDR3 protein is CASRPDWGNTDTQYF. The CDR3 DNA reads TGTGCCAGCAGGCCAGACTGGGGAAACACAGATACGCAGTATTTT.

This clonotype was observed many times. The chain recombines TRBV19 with TRBJ2-4; 11 positions agree with TRBD1. CDR1 is LNHDA, CDR2 SQIVND, per germline (reference sequence). The ends lost 3 bases at V and 7 bases at J; junction bases unmatched: 11. There are 17 residues in the CDR3. The CDR3 protein is CASSIGQGAWASNIQYF. CDR3 in DNA: TGTGCCAGTAGTATCGGACAGGGGGCGTGGGCTAGTAACATTCAGTACTTC.

V gene TRBV5-6 combines with J gene TRBJ2-6, with D unresolved. The V gene's germline CDR1 is SGHDT and CDR2 YYEEEE. The CDR3 consists of 17 residues. Deletions cut 4 bases from V and 0 bases from J, with 14 bases between. The CDR3 DNA follows: TGTGCCAGCAGCCACCAACCCGGTCGCTCTGGGGCCAACGTCCTGACTTTC. Translated, it gives CASSHQPGRSGANVLTF.

J is TRBJ1-6 and V is TRBV7-2; unclear D gene. The CDR3 is made up of 17 amino acids. CDR1 SGHTA and CDR2 FQGNSA come from the germline V gene. The ends were cut back, 3 bases at V and 7 bases at J, with 19 bases in the middle. The CDR3 is CASSFPRGGSGNSPLHF. CDR3 DNA: TGTGCCAGCAGCTTCCCGCGGGGAGGTTCTGGGAATTCACCCCTCCACTTT.

The sample holds a few counts of this clonotype. The chain recombines TRBV4-1 with TRBJ2-5; tentative D call: TRBD2 (6 bases). Trimming took off 0 bases at V and 5 bases at J, with 10 bases between the two ends. The CDR3 is made up of 14 amino acids. Germline V CDR1 and CDR2: MGHRA, YSYEKL. The CDR3 nucleotides are TGCGCCAGCAGCCAAGATGCTAGCGCGGAGACCCAGTACTTC. Protein: CASSQDASAETQYF.

The sample holds a few counts of this clonotype. The chain has TRBV7-9 and TRBJ1-2, with D unresolved. The CDR3 contains 16 residues. Germline loops: CDR1 SEHNR, CDR2 FQNEAQ (reference sequence). Trimming pared 6 bases from V and 0 bases from J, leaving 17 bases between. For the CDR3, the DNA is TGTGCCAGCAGTCAGGAAGGAAGCACTTCTAACTATGGCTACACCTTC. Its translation: CASSQEGSTSNYGYTF.

This clonotype was detected a few times. J is TRBJ2-3 and V is TRBV29-1; 14 bases align to TRBD2. Trimming took 6 bases from V and 8 from J; bases not matched to a gene: 4. Germline V gene sequence: CDR1 SQVTM, CDR2 ANQGSEA. The CDR3 runs to 13 residues. The CDR3 sequence is CSVRLAGGGTQYF. CDR3 bases: TGCAGCGTGAGACTAGCGGGAGGGGGTACGCAGTATTTT.

A few counts support this clonotype. The rearrangement uses TRBV4-2 and TRBJ2-1, with 12 bases identical to TRBD2. The CDR3 has 15 amino acids. Looked up from germline, CDR1 is LGHNA and CDR2 is YNFKEQ. Trimming at V came to 4 bases and at J to 11 bases, leaving 9 bases not matched to a gene. Here the CDR3 reads CASSLGLAGNSQQFF. In DNA form, the CDR3 reads TGTGCCAGCAGCCTAGGACTAGCGGGAAACTCTCAGCAGTTCTTC.